This TCR beta chain appears in the sequencing data of a study of regulatory T cells in long-lasting Graves disease. Study information: Newly diagnosed Graves' patients took antithyroid drugs under 3 months.

Time point indicated: newly diagnosed GD, antithyroid drugs for less than 3 months. The TCR library was made from RNA extracted from PBMCs. V was clipped by 0 bases and J by 7 bases; unmatched bases: 3. The CDR3 sequence is 16 residues long. The germline gives CDR1 ENHRY, CDR2 SYGVKD. This clonotype was counted many times. What it binds is unknown. With iRepertoire HTBI primers and Arm-PCR of CDR3 regions, TCR beta libraries were built. Via MiXCR, TCRdb re-called the multiplex PCR reads, giving one row per CDR3 protein. Of about 200,000 distinct CDR3 sequences in the sample, approximately 18% were seen once. Whole-study results and caveats: Relative to new patients (under 1,000), persistent patients exhibited greater sharing of public clonotypes (over 2,500).

These data were also reused for a study on T cells in Graves' hyperthyroidism and ophthalmopathy.

The specimen comprised peripheral blood mononuclear cells (PBMCs), sampled at new diagnosis, from a patient treated with antithyroid drugs. The V and J genes are TRBV10-3 and TRBJ1-6; 10 positions match TRBD1. The clonotype was recovered from a young woman with Graves disease. For the CDR3, the DNA is TGTGCCATCAGTGAGTCGACGGGACAGGGGAATTCACCCCTCCACTTT. This gives the protein CAISESTGQGNSPLHF.